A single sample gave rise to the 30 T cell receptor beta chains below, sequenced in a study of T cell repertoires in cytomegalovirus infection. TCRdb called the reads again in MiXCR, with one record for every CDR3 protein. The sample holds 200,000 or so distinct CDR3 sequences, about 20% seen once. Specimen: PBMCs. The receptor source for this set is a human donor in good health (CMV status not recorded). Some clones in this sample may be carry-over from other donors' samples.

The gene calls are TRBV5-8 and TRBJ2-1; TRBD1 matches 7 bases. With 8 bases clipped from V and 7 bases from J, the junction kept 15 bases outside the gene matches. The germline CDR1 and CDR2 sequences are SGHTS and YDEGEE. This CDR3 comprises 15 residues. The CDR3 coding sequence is TGTGCCAGAACAGGGGTCCCTAAGGGGATGAATGAGCAGTTCTTC. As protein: CARTGVPKGMNEQFF.

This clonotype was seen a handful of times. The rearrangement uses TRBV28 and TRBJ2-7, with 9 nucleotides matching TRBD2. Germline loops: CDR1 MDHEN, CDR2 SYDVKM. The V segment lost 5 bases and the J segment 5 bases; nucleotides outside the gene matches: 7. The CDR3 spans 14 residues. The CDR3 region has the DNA TGTGCCAGCAGTCTTAGCGGGAGTCCCCACGAGCAGTACTTC. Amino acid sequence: CASSLSGSPHEQYF.

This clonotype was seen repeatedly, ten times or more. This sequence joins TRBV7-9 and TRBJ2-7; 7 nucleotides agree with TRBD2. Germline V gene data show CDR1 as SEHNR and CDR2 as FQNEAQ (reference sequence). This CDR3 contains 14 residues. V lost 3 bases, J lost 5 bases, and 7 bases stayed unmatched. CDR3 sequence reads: CASSLLAAGDEQYF. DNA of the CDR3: TGTGCCAGCAGCTTGCTAGCGGCCGGGGACGAGCAGTACTTC.

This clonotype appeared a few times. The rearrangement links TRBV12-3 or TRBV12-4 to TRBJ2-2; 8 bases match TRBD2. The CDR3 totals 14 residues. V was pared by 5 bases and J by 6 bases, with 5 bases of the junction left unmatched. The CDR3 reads CASSAGGGPGELFF. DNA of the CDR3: TGTGCCAGCAGTGCCGGCGGGGGGCCCGGGGAGCTGTTTTTT.

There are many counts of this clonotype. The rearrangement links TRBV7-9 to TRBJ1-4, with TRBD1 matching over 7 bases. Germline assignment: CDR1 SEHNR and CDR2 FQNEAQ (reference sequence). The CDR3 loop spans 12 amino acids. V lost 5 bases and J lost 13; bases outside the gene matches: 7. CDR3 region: CASSIRDSSLFF. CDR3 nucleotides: TGTGCCAGCAGCATCCGGGACAGTTCACTGTTTTTT.

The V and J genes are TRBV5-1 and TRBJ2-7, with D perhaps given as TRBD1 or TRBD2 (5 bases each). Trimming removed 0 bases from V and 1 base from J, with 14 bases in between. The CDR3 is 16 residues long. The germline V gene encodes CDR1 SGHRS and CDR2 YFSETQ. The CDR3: CASSLEPVGRSYEQYF. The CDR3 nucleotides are TGCGCCAGCAGCTTGGAACCGGTGGGACGTTCCTACGAGCAGTACTTC.

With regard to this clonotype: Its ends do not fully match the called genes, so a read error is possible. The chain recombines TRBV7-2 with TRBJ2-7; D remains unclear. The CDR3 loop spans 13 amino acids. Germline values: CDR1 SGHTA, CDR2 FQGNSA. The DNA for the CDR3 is TGTGCCAGCAGTTTAGCCCCAAGTGGAACGCTTTACTTC. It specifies CASSLAPSGTLYF.

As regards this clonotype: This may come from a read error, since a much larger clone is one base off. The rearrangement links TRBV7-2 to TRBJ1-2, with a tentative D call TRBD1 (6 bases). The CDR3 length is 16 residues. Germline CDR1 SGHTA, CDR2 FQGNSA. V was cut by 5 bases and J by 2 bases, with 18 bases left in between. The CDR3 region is CASSNDGGGTNYGYTF. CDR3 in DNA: TGTGCCAGCAGCAACGATGGCGGGGGCACAAACTATGGCTACACCTTC.

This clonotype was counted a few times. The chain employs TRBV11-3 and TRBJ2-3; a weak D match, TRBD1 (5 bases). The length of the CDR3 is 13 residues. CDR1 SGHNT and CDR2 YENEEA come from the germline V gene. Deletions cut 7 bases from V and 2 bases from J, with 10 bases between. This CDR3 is CASTRQLTDTQYF. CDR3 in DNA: TGTGCCAGCACCAGACAGCTCACAGATACGCAGTATTTT.

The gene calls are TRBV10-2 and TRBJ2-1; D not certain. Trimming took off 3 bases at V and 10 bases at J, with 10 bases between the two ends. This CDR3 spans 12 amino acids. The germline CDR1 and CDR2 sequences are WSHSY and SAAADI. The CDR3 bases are TGCGCCAGCAGTGACCCCGCCGTCGAGCAGTTCTTC. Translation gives CASSDPAVEQFF.

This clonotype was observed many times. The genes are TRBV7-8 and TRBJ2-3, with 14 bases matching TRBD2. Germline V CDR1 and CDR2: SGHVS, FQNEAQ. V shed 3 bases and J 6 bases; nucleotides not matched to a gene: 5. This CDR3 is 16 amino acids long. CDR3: CASSFRLAGGPDTQYF. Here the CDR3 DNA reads TGTGCCAGCAGCTTCCGACTAGCGGGGGGGCCGGATACGCAGTATTTT.

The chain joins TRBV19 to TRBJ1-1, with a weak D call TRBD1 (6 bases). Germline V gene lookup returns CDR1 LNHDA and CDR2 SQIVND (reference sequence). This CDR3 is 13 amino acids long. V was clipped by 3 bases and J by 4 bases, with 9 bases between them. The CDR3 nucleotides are TGTGCCAGTAGTATGACAGGTATCACTGAAGCTTTCTTT. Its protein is CASSMTGITEAFF.

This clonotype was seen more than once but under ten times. This CDR3 reads CSAGPVGNGGYTF. For the CDR3, the DNA is TGCAGCGCTGGGCCAGTAGGGAATGGTGGCTACACCTTC. This rearrangement joins TRBV29-1 to TRBJ1-2, with unresolved D. The CDR3 loop spans 13 amino acids. Trimming took off 7 bases at V and 7 bases at J, with 19 bases between the two ends. CDR1 SQVTM and CDR2 ANQGSEA come from the germline V gene.

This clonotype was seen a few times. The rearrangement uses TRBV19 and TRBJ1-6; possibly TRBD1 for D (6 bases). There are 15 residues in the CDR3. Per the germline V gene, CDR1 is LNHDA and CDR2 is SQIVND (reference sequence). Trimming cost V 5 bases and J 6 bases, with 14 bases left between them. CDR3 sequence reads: CASSLTTGSNSPLHF. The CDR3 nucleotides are TGTGCCAGTAGTTTGACTACAGGGTCTAATTCACCCCTCCACTTT.

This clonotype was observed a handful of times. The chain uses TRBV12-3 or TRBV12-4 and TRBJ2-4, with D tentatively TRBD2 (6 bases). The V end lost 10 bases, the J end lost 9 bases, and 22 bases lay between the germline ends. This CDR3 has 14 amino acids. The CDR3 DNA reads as TGTGCCACCACCCCGGGACTGTCTCAGGCCATTCAGTACTTC. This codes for CATTPGLSQAIQYF.

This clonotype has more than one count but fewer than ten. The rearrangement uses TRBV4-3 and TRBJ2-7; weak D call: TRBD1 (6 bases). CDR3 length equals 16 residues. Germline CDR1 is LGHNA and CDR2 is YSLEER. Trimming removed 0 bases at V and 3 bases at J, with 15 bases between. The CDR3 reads CASSQEPAGAYYEQYF. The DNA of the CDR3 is TGCGCCAGCAGCCAAGAACCGGCAGGGGCTTACTACGAGCAGTACTTC.

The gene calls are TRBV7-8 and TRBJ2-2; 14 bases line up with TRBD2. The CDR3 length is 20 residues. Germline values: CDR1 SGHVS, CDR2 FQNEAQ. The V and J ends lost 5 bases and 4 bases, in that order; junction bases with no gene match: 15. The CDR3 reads CASSQGGLAGVGVGTGELFF. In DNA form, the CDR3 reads TGTGCCAGCAGCCAGGGGGGACTAGCGGGAGTAGGAGTTGGCACCGGGGAGCTGTTTTTT.

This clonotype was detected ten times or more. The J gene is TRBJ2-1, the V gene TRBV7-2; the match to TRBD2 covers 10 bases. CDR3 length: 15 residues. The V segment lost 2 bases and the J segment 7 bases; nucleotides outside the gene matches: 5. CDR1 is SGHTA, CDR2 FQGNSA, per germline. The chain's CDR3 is CASSLLAGVRNEQFF. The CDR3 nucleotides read TGTGCCAGCAGCTTACTAGCGGGAGTGAGAAATGAGCAGTTCTTC.

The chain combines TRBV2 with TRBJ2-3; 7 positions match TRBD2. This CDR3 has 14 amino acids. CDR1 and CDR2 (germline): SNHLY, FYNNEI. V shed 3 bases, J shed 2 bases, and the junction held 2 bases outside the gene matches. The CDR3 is CASSEGLTTDTQYF. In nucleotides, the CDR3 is TGTGCCAGCAGTGAGGGACTAACCACAGATACGCAGTATTTT. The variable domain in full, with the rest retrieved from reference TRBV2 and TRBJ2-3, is EPEVTQTPSHQVTQMGQEVILRCVPISNHLYFYWYRQILGQKVEFLVSFYNNEISEKSEIFDDQFSVERPDGSNFTLKIRSTKLEDSAMYFCASSEGLTTDTQYFGPGTRLTVL.

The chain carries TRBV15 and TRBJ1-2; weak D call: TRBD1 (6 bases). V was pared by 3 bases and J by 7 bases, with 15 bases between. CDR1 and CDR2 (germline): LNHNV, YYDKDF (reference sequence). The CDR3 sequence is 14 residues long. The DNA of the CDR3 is TGTGCCACCAGCAGCGGACAGAGGGACGTTGGCTACACCTTC. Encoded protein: CATSSGQRDVGYTF.

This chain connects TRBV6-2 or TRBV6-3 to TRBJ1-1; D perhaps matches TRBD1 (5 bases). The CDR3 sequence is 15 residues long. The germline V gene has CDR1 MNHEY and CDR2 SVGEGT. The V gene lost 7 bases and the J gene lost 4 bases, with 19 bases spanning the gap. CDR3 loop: CASTPTRDRGTEAFF. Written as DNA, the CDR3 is TGTGCCAGCACCCCGACGCGGGACCGGGGCACTGAAGCTTTCTTT.

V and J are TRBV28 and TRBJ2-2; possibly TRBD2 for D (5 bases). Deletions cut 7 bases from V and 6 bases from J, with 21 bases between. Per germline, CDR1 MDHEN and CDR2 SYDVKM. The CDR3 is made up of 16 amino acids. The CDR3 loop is CASISWAGGNSGELFF. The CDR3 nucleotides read TGTGCCAGCATTAGCTGGGCGGGTGGAAACTCCGGGGAGCTGTTTTTT.

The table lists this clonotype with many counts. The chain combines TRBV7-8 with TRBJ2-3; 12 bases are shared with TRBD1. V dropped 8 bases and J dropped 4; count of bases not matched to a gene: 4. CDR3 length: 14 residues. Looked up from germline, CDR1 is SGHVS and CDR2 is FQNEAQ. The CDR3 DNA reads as TGTGCCAGCTGCCGGGACAGGGGGCCAGATACGCAGTATTTT. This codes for CASCRDRGPDTQYF.

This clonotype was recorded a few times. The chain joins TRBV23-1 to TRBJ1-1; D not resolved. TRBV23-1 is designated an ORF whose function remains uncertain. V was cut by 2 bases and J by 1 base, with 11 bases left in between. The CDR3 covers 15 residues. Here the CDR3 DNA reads TGCGCCAGCAGTCAAGGGGAGGTTTCGAACACTGAAGCTTTCTTT. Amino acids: CASSQGEVSNTEAFF.

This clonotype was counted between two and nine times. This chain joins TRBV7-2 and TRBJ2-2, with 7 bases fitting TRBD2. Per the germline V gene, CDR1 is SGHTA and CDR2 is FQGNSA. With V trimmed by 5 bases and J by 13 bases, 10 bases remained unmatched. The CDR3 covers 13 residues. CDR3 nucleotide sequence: TGTGCCAGCAGCCCCCGACTGGGGGGGACGCTGTTTTTT. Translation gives CASSPRLGGTLFF. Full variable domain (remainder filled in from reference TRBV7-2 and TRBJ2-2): GAGVSQSPSNKVTEKGKDVELRCDPISGHTALYWYRQSLGQGLEFLIYFQGNSAPDKSGLPSDRFSAERTGGSVSTLTIQRTQQEDSAVYLCASSPRLGGTLFFGEGSRLTVL.

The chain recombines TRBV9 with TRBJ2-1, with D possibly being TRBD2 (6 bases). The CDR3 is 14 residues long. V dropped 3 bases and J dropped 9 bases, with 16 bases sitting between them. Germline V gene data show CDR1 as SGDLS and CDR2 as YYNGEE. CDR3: CASSARDSLGEQFF. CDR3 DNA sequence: TGTGCCAGCAGCGCCCGGGACTCCCTTGGTGAGCAGTTCTTC. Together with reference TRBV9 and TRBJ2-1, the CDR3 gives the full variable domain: DSGVTQTPKHLITATGQRVTLRCSPRSGDLSVYWYQQSLDQGLQFLIQYYNGEERAKGNILERFSAQQFPDLHSELNLSSLELGDSALYFCASSARDSLGEQFFGPGTRLTVL.

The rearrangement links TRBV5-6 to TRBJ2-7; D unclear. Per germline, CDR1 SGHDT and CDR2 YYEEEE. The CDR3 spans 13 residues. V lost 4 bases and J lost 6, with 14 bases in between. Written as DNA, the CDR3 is TGTGCCAGCAGCGGTCCTTCCTTCGCCGAGCAGTACTTC. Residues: CASSGPSFAEQYF.

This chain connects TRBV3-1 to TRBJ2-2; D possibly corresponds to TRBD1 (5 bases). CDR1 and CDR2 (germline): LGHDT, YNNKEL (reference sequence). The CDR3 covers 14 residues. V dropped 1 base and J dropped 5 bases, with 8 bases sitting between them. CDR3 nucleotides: TGTGCCAGCAGCCAAGTTCCAGGGACCGGGGAGCTGTTTTTT. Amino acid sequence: CASSQVPGTGELFF. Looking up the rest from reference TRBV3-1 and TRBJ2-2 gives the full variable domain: DTAVSQTPKYLVTQMGNDKSIKCEQNLGHDTMYWYKQDSKKFLKIMFSYNNKELIINETVPNRFSPKSPDKAHLNLHINSLELGDSAVYFCASSQVPGTGELFFGEGSRLTVL.

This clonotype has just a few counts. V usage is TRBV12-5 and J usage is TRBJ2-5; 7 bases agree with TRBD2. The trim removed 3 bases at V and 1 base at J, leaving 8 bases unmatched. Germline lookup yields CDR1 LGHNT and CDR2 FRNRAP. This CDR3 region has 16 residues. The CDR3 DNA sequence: TGTGCTAGTGGTTTCGGGGACTATTCTCGCCAAGAGACCCAGTACTTC. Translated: CASGFGDYSRQETQYF.

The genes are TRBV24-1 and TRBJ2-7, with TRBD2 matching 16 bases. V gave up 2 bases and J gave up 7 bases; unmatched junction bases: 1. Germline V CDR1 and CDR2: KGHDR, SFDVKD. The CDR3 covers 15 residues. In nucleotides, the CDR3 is TGTGCCACCAGTGATTCGGGACTAGCGGGAGGGGAGCAGTACTTC. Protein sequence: CATSDSGLAGGEQYF.